This is a list of T cell receptor beta chains from one sample in a study of blood T cell repertoires in COVID-19. The table came from immunoSEQ multiplex PCR; TCRdb's copy has only in-frame clones and leaves some out. Among fewer than 400,000 clones listed, around 87% were seen once. The sequenced sample consisted of PBMCs or T cells enriched from blood (not recorded which). These receptors came from a woman in her fifties or sixties who had recovered from COVID-19. Both conserved end residues are part of each CDR3. D genes are given only for firm matches. Some rows mark clone size as missing; the rest say once, few, many or name a class of expanded clone.

clone_size: .
j_call: TRBJ1-1
d_call: .
v_call: TRBV29-1
cdr3_aa: CSVEISRGTEAFF
cdr3_nt: TGCAGCGTTGAAATCTCCAGGGGTACTGAAGCTTTCTTT

clone_size: once
j_call: TRBJ1-1
d_call: TRBD1
v_call: TRBV4-1
cdr3_aa: CASSQPDRENTEAFF
cdr3_nt: TGCGCCAGCAGCCAACCCGACAGGGAAAACACTGAAGCTTTCTTT

clone_size: .
j_call: TRBJ2-3
d_call: TRBD2
v_call: TRBV28
cdr3_aa: CASSRLGAGGYTDTQYF
cdr3_nt: TGTGCCAGCAGCCGCCTGGGGGCGGGGGGGTACACAGATACGCAGTATTTT

clone_size: once
j_call: TRBJ1-4
d_call: .
v_call: TRBV24-1
cdr3_aa: CATSDGREDEKLFF
cdr3_nt: TGTGCCACCAGTGATGGGAGGGAGGATGAAAAACTGTTTTTT

clone_size: .
j_call: TRBJ2-5
d_call: .
v_call: TRBV29-1
cdr3_aa: CSVSNPQGGRGETQYF
cdr3_nt: TGCAGCGTTTCGAACCCGCAGGGGGGAAGGGGAGAGACCCAGTACTTC

clone_size: few
j_call: TRBJ1-6
d_call: .
v_call: TRBV18
cdr3_aa: CASSPSGSNSPLHF
cdr3_nt: TGTGCCAGCTCACCGTCAGGTAGTAATTCACCCCTCCACTTT

clone_size: .
j_call: TRBJ2-7
d_call: .
v_call: TRBV5-1
cdr3_aa: CASSDGGGYEQYF
cdr3_nt: TGCGCCAGCAGCGATGGGGGCGGTTACGAGCAGTACTTC

clone_size: .
j_call: TRBJ1-4
d_call: TRBD1
v_call: TRBV18
cdr3_aa: CASSNQGAPNEKLFF
cdr3_nt: TGTGCCAGCTCAAATCAGGGGGCGCCGAATGAAAAACTGTTTTTT

clone_size: .
j_call: TRBJ2-3
d_call: TRBD1
v_call: TRBV6-5
cdr3_aa: CATDTGGGTDTQYF
cdr3_nt: TGTGCCACCGACACAGGGGGCGGCACAGATACGCAGTATTTT

clone_size: .
j_call: TRBJ2-3
d_call: TRBD1
v_call: TRBV7-6
cdr3_aa: CASSLVDRDHTDTQYF
cdr3_nt: TGTGCCAGCAGCTTAGTAGACAGGGACCACACAGATACGCAGTATTTT

clone_size: .
j_call: TRBJ2-7
d_call: .
v_call: TRBV5-1
cdr3_aa: CASSRIGSGVYEQYF
cdr3_nt: TGCGCCAGCAGCCGTATAGGGTCAGGGGTCTACGAGCAGTACTTC

clone_size: .
j_call: TRBJ2-3
d_call: .
v_call: TRBV6-1
cdr3_aa: CASSEVGEDTQYF
cdr3_nt: TGTGCCAGCAGTGAAGTAGGGGAAGATACGCAGTATTTT

clone_size: .
j_call: TRBJ1-2
d_call: TRBD1
v_call: TRBV10-3
cdr3_aa: CAITRQGANYGYTF
cdr3_nt: TGTGCCATCACCAGACAGGGGGCGAACTATGGCTACACCTTC

clone_size: .
j_call: TRBJ2-7
d_call: TRBD2
v_call: TRBV3-1/TRBV3-2
cdr3_aa: CASSPAGEPIGEQYF
cdr3_nt: TGTGCCAGCAGCCCTGCGGGGGAACCCATTGGGGAGCAGTACTTC

clone_size: .
j_call: TRBJ2-3
d_call: .
v_call: TRBV6-2/TRBV6-3
cdr3_aa: CASSYYEVRFADTQYF
cdr3_nt: TGTGCCAGCAGTTACTACGAGGTTAGATTCGCAGATACGCAGTATTTT

clone_size: .
j_call: TRBJ2-3
d_call: .
v_call: TRBV11-2
cdr3_aa: CASSSWRTDTQYF
cdr3_nt: TGTGCCAGCAGCTCCTGGCGGACAGATACGCAGTATTTT

clone_size: .
j_call: TRBJ2-1
d_call: .
v_call: TRBV6-2/TRBV6-3
cdr3_aa: CASSRQEARSQFF
cdr3_nt: TGTGCCAGCAGTAGGCAGGAGGCCCGATCGCAGTTCTTC

clone_size: few
j_call: TRBJ1-1
d_call: .
v_call: TRBV24-1
cdr3_aa: CATLGRTGVEAFF
cdr3_nt: TGTGCCACCTTGGGTAGGACGGGGGTCGAAGCTTTCTTT

clone_size: once
j_call: TRBJ2-1
d_call: TRBD2
v_call: TRBV4-2
cdr3_aa: CASSQDSGAPTGEQFF
cdr3_nt: TGTGCCAGCAGCCAAGATAGCGGGGCCCCCACGGGGGAGCAGTTCTTC

clone_size: few
j_call: TRBJ2-3
d_call: TRBD2
v_call: TRBV6-5
cdr3_aa: CASPGRGAGTDTQYF
cdr3_nt: TGTGCCAGCCCGGGGCGGGGGGCGGGCACAGATACGCAGTATTTT

clone_size: .
j_call: TRBJ1-6
d_call: .
v_call: TRBV2
cdr3_aa: CASSGQDNSPLHF
cdr3_nt: TGTGCCAGCAGTGGACAGGATAATTCACCCCTCCACTTT

clone_size: .
j_call: TRBJ2-1
d_call: TRBD2
v_call: TRBV4-1
cdr3_aa: CASSQGIGLAIEQFF
cdr3_nt: TGCGCCAGCAGCCAAGGTATAGGACTAGCGATCGAGCAGTTCTTC

clone_size: few
j_call: TRBJ1-1
d_call: .
v_call: TRBV7-9
cdr3_aa: CASSAPGRNTEAFF
cdr3_nt: TGTGCCAGCAGCGCCCCCGGGAGGAACACTGAAGCTTTCTTT

clone_size: .
j_call: TRBJ2-1
d_call: TRBD2
v_call: TRBV7-9
cdr3_aa: CASSFGTSGVNEQFF
cdr3_nt: TGTGCCAGCAGCTTCGGGACTAGCGGGGTCAATGAGCAGTTCTTC

clone_size: .
j_call: TRBJ1-2
d_call: .
v_call: TRBV20-1
cdr3_aa: CSAIVNYGYTF
cdr3_nt: TGCAGTGCTATAGTTAACTATGGCTACACCTTC

clone_size: .
j_call: TRBJ1-2
d_call: .
v_call: TRBV2
cdr3_aa: CASSPGRAAGGYTF
cdr3_nt: TGTGCCAGCAGCCCTGGACGGGCAGCGGGAGGCTACACCTTC

clone_size: .
j_call: TRBJ1-2
d_call: TRBD1
v_call: TRBV10-3
cdr3_aa: CAISGAGGAGYTF
cdr3_nt: TGTGCCATCAGCGGGGCAGGGGGCGCTGGCTACACCTTC

clone_size: .
j_call: TRBJ2-5
d_call: TRBD1
v_call: TRBV19
cdr3_aa: CASSIYRGQETQYF
cdr3_nt: TGTGCCAGTAGTATATACAGGGGGCAAGAGACCCAGTACTTC

clone_size: .
j_call: TRBJ2-7
d_call: .
v_call: TRBV15
cdr3_aa: CATSRGEVNRDEQYF
cdr3_nt: TGTGCCACCAGCAGAGGCGAAGTCAACCGGGACGAGCAGTACTTC

clone_size: .
j_call: TRBJ1-1
d_call: TRBD1
v_call: TRBV5-8
cdr3_aa: CASSPRDSNTEAFF
cdr3_nt: TGTGCCAGCAGCCCCCGGGACAGCAACACTGAAGCTTTCTTT

clone_size: .
j_call: TRBJ2-3
d_call: TRBD2
v_call: TRBV4-1
cdr3_aa: CASSQEVSGGTDTQYF
cdr3_nt: TGCGCCAGCAGCCAAGAGGTTAGCGGGGGGACAGATACGCAGTATTTT

clone_size: .
j_call: TRBJ1-1
d_call: .
v_call: TRBV24-1
cdr3_aa: CATREGDYTEAFF
cdr3_nt: TGTGCCACAAGAGAGGGGGATTACACTGAAGCTTTCTTT

clone_size: .
j_call: TRBJ1-6
d_call: .
v_call: TRBV2
cdr3_aa: CASGAFREARRSPLHF
cdr3_nt: TGTGCCAGCGGGGCGTTTAGGGAGGCTAGGCGTTCACCCCTCCACTTT

clone_size: .
j_call: TRBJ2-7
d_call: .
v_call: TRBV7-2
cdr3_aa: CASSLAVQGYEQYF
cdr3_nt: TGTGCCAGCAGCTTAGCGGTACAGGGCTACGAGCAGTACTTC

clone_size: .
j_call: TRBJ1-2
d_call: TRBD1
v_call: TRBV7-8
cdr3_aa: CASSLASVGTGGYGYTF
cdr3_nt: TGTGCCAGCAGCCTTGCCAGTGTAGGGACAGGGGGGTATGGCTACACCTTC

clone_size: .
j_call: TRBJ2-1
d_call: TRBD2
v_call: TRBV7-8
cdr3_aa: CASSSLGGGYNEQFF
cdr3_nt: TGTGCCAGCAGCTCACTGGGGGGGGGTTACAATGAGCAGTTCTTC

clone_size: .
j_call: TRBJ1-2
d_call: .
v_call: TRBV11-2
cdr3_aa: CASSLEMDFYGYTF
cdr3_nt: TGTGCCAGCAGCTTAGAGATGGACTTCTATGGCTACACCTTC

clone_size: .
j_call: TRBJ1-2
d_call: TRBD1
v_call: TRBV3-1/TRBV3-2
cdr3_aa: CASSSTDRGYGYTF
cdr3_nt: TGTGCCAGCAGCTCCACGGACAGGGGGTATGGCTACACCTTC

clone_size: once
j_call: TRBJ2-1
d_call: .
v_call: TRBV27
cdr3_aa: CASSFTRSSYNEQFF
cdr3_nt: TGTGCCAGCAGTTTCACTCGAAGCTCCTACAATGAGCAGTTCTTC

clone_size: .
j_call: TRBJ2-3
d_call: TRBD2
v_call: TRBV3-1/TRBV3-2
cdr3_aa: CASSQSGGVSTDTQYF
cdr3_nt: TGTGCCAGCAGCCAATCCGGGGGGGTTAGCACAGATACGCAGTATTTT

clone_size: .
j_call: TRBJ1-2
d_call: TRBD1
v_call: TRBV2
cdr3_aa: CASSAYDGTGVNGYTF
cdr3_nt: TGTGCCAGCAGTGCTTATGACGGGACAGGTGTCAATGGCTACACCTTC

clone_size: .
j_call: TRBJ2-7
d_call: .
v_call: TRBV19
cdr3_aa: CASSIFGNYLEQYF
cdr3_nt: TGTGCCAGTAGTATATTCGGGAACTACTTGGAGCAGTACTTC

clone_size: .
j_call: TRBJ1-1
d_call: TRBD1
v_call: TRBV29-1
cdr3_aa: CSAETGKAMNTEAFF
cdr3_nt: TGCAGCGCCGAGACAGGGAAGGCCATGAACACTGAAGCTTTCTTT

clone_size: .
j_call: TRBJ1-2
d_call: TRBD1
v_call: TRBV3-1/TRBV3-2
cdr3_aa: CASSQEAAGGYGYTF
cdr3_nt: TGTGCCAGCAGCCAAGAAGCTGCAGGGGGCTATGGCTACACCTTC

clone_size: .
j_call: TRBJ1-4
d_call: .
v_call: TRBV6-5
cdr3_aa: CASSYSRNEKLFF
cdr3_nt: TGTGCCAGCAGTTACTCCAGGAATGAAAAACTGTTTTTT

clone_size: .
j_call: TRBJ1-2
d_call: TRBD1
v_call: TRBV24-1
cdr3_aa: CATSDFGTGTPNGYTF
cdr3_nt: TGTGCCACCAGTGATTTTGGGACAGGGACCCCCAATGGCTACACCTTC